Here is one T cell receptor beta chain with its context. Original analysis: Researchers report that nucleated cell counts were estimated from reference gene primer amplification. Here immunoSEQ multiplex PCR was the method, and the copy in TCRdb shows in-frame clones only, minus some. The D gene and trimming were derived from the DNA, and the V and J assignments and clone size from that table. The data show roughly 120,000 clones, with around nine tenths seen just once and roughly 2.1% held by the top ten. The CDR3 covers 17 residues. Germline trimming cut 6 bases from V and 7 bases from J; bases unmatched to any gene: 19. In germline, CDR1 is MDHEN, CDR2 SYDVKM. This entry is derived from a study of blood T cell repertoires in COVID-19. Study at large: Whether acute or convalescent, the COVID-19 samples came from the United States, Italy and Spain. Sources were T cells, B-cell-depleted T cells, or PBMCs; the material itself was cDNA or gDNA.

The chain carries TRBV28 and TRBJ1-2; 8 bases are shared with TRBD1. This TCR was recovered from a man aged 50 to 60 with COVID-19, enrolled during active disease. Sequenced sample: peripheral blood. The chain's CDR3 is CASSLPIPGGGSGGYTF. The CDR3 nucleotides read TGTGCCAGCAGCCTACCCATCCCAGGGGGCGGGTCCGGTGGCTACACCTTC.